These 30 T cell receptor beta chains were all obtained from the same sample, sequenced in a study of sequential checkpoint blockade in melanoma. The treatment: randomized to nivolumab then ipilimumab (arm A) or the reverse (arm B). Profiled with immunoSEQ multiplex PCR; TCRdb holds only in-frame clones, not every one. The table has 4,000 to 4,500 clones, less than 25% seen once. The specimen was tumor tissue (inferred from file names), collected from a patient given nivolumab and ipilimumab in sequence. The receptors originated from a human donor with melanoma.

Only a few counts were recorded for this clone. This rearrangement joins TRBV11-3 to TRBJ2-2, with D perhaps TRBD1 (5 bases). There are 16 residues in the CDR3. Germline V gene lookup returns CDR1 SGHNT and CDR2 YENEEA. Trimming took 3 bases from V and 0 from J, leaving 11 bases between them. The CDR3 loop reads CASSLAQGPNTGELFF. As DNA, the CDR3 is TGTGCCAGCAGCTTGGCCCAGGGTCCGAACACCGGGGAGCTGTTTTTT.

The chain recombines TRBV6-8 with TRBJ1-4; perhaps TRBD1 as D (6 bases). CDR1 MNHGY and CDR2 SAAAGT come from the germline V gene. The CDR3 extends over 14 amino acids. With 2 bases removed from V and 6 bases from J, the gap between germline ends came to 10 bases. In nucleotides, the CDR3 is TGTGCCAGCAGTTACACAGGGTATTATGAAAAACTGTTTTTT. It specifies CASSYTGYYEKLFF.

The CDR3 is CASSPGGQGAYNEQFF. The CDR3, as DNA: TGTGCCAGCTCACCAGGGGGACAGGGGGCCTACAATGAGCAGTTCTTC. V and J are TRBV18 and TRBJ2-1; 11 nucleotides line up with TRBD1. From germline, CDR1 is KGHSH and CDR2 LQKENI. CDR3 size: 16 residues. V lost 2 bases to trimming and J lost 2 bases; unmatched junction nucleotides: 2.

This clone is categorized as medium-sized. This chain connects TRBV6-8 to TRBJ1-2; D might be TRBD1 (6 bases). Germline CDR1 reads MNHGY; CDR2 reads SAAAGT. The CDR3 extends over 13 amino acids. V was clipped by 8 bases and J by 4 bases, with 14 bases between them. In DNA form, the CDR3 reads TGTGCCAGCCAGGGGACTACCCTCTATGGCTACACCTTC. Residues: CASQGTTLYGYTF.

This clone showed up just a few times. The rearrangement joins TRBV4-1 to TRBJ2-2, with a weak D call TRBD2 (5 bases). V was trimmed by 7 bases and J by 6 bases, leaving 12 bases between them. The CDR3 runs to 13 residues. Germline-derived CDR1 and CDR2 are MGHRA and YSYEKL. The CDR3 reads CASTPDLAGELFF. Written as DNA, the CDR3 is TGCGCCAGCACCCCGGACTTGGCCGGGGAGCTGTTTTTT.

This chain links TRBV19 with TRBJ2-1, with D unresolved. V lost 10 bases and J lost 5, with 21 bases in between. This CDR3 comprises 15 residues. Germline lookup yields CDR1 LNHDA and CDR2 SQIVND (reference sequence). The CDR3 is CANFWGLPSDNEQFF. In DNA form, the CDR3 reads TGTGCCAATTTTTGGGGTCTCCCTTCGGACAATGAGCAGTTCTTC.

This clone was detected a few times. This rearrangement joins TRBV18 to TRBJ1-1; D is unresolved. The CDR3 covers 15 residues. Germline V CDR1 and CDR2: KGHSH, LQKENI. V lost 2 bases and J lost 1, with 11 bases in between. The CDR3, as DNA: TGTGCCAGCTCACCAGGGGTACCAGGGAACACTGAAGCTTTCTTT. Translating it yields CASSPGVPGNTEAFF.

This clone is termed medium-sized (0.01 to 0.1%). The chain joins TRBV28 to TRBJ2-6; TRBD1 might be the D (6 bases). Trimming removed 6 bases from V and 0 bases from J, with 18 bases in between. Germline CDR1 MDHEN, CDR2 SYDVKM. CDR3 size: 18 residues. The DNA of the CDR3 is TGTGCCAGCAGGTCCCCCGGGACAATCTACTCTGGGGCCAACGTCCTGACTTTC. This translates into CASRSPGTIYSGANVLTF.

The rearrangement uses TRBV4-1 and TRBJ1-2, with D perhaps TRBD1 (5 bases). V lost 0 bases and J lost 8, with 22 bases in between. The CDR3 spans 17 residues. CDR1 is MGHRA and CDR2 is YSYEKL in the germline V gene. CDR3 protein: CASSQDLFRVLLCGYTF. The CDR3 DNA reads as TGCGCCAGCAGCCAAGACTTGTTCAGGGTCCTGCTATGCGGCTACACCTTC.

The CDR3 bases are TGTGCCAGTAGTATCGCCGGGGGCAATGGCTACACCTTC. Amino acids: CASSIAGGNGYTF. This chain joins TRBV19 and TRBJ1-2, with D possibly TRBD1 on 6 matching bases. This CDR3 has 13 residues. Germline V CDR1 and CDR2: LNHDA, SQIVND (reference sequence). The germline V and J ends were trimmed by 3 bases and 6 bases, with 11 bases remaining between them.

The CDR3: CASSGSGGGTGELFF. The DNA for the CDR3 is TGTGCCAGCAGCGGTAGCGGGGGGGGCACCGGGGAGCTGTTTTTT. The gene calls are TRBV11-3 and TRBJ2-2, with TRBD2 matching 11 bases. Per the germline V gene, CDR1 is SGHNT and CDR2 is YENEEA. Unmatched junction bases numbered 3, after V lost 5 bases and J lost 4 bases. The CDR3 has 15 amino acids.

This clone has more than one count but fewer than ten. The chain combines TRBV5-1 with TRBJ1-5; D unclear. Germline loops: CDR1 SGHRS, CDR2 YFSETQ. The CDR3 has 15 residues. Trimming took 0 bases from V and 1 from J, leaving 8 bases between them. CDR3 sequence: CASSLEGMSNQPQHF. The CDR3 DNA sequence: TGCGCCAGCAGCTTGGAAGGTATGAGCAATCAGCCCCAGCATTTT.

The chain is built from TRBV29-1 and TRBJ2-3; D unclear. Germline lookup yields CDR1 SQVTM and CDR2 ANQGSEA. The CDR3 covers 13 residues. Trimming pared 2 bases from V and 2 bases from J, leaving 8 bases between. CDR3 sequence: CSVEPGDTDTQYF. The CDR3 DNA is TGCAGCGTTGAACCCGGAGACACAGATACGCAGTATTTT.

This clone came up a few times. V gene TRBV6-8 combines with J gene TRBJ2-1, with a weak D call TRBD1 (5 bases). Germline V gene data show CDR1 as MNHGY and CDR2 as SAAAGT. There are 16 residues in the CDR3. Trimming took 7 bases from V and 2 from J, leaving 18 bases between them. The CDR3 bases are TGTGCCAGCACCTTCGTCCAGGGTACCCCCTACAATGAGCAGTTCTTC. Translation: CASTFVQGTPYNEQFF.

This clone was seen at least ten times. For the CDR3, the DNA is TGCGCCAGCAGCCACTTCCCAACCTCAGGGGCCACCGGGGAGCTGTTTTTT. Its protein is CASSHFPTSGATGELFF. J is TRBJ2-2 and V is TRBV4-1; D perhaps matches TRBD1 (6 bases). V was pared by 3 bases and J by 4 bases, with 18 bases between. Germline V gives CDR1 MGHRA, CDR2 YSYEKL. This CDR3 contains 17 residues.

This clone is deemed medium-sized. The chain employs TRBV6-8 and TRBJ2-7, with 12 bases fitting TRBD2. The germline CDR1 and CDR2 sequences are MNHGY and SAAAGT. The V and J ends lost 6 bases and 6 bases, in that order; junction bases with no gene match: 9. There are 15 residues in the CDR3. In DNA, the CDR3 is TGTGCCAGCAGGTCACCTAGCGGGGGGGCGGTCGAGCAGTACTTC. It specifies CASRSPSGGAVEQYF.

This clone was detected a few times. The chain links TRBV6-8 to TRBJ1-5; D is possibly TRBD1 (5 bases). Germline CDR1 is MNHGY and CDR2 is SAAAGT. This CDR3 has 15 amino acids. V lost 7 bases and J 2 bases, leaving 15 bases between the germline ends. The DNA for the CDR3 is TGTGCCAGCACCCTCACGAGGGGAGGCAATCAGCCCCAGCATTTT. It specifies CASTLTRGGNQPQHF.

This clone showed up many times. The gene calls are TRBV11-3 and TRBJ2-6; the match to TRBD1 covers 10 bases. Germline V gene lookup returns CDR1 SGHNT and CDR2 YENEEA. The V segment lost 4 bases and the J segment 3 bases; nucleotides outside the gene matches: 9. This CDR3 is built from 18 residues. The CDR3 DNA follows: TGTGCCAGCAGCTCAAGGGACAGGGGACCGAGTGGGGCCAACGTCCTGACTTTC. Its protein product is CASSSRDRGPSGANVLTF.

The chain recombines TRBV7-6 with TRBJ2-3; 10 bases align to TRBD2. Germline CDR1 SGHVS, CDR2 FNYEAQ. The length of the CDR3 is 17 residues. Germline trimming cut 6 bases from V and 4 bases from J; bases unmatched to any gene: 13. The CDR3 region is CASSPNVLAGAADTQYF. The CDR3 nucleotides read TGTGCCAGCAGTCCTAACGTTCTAGCGGGGGCCGCAGATACGCAGTATTTT. Filled out from reference TRBV7-6 and TRBJ2-3, the complete variable domain reads GAGVSQSPRYKVTKRGQDVALRCDPISGHVSLYWYRQALGQGPEFLTYFNYEAQQDKSGLPNDRFSAERPEGSISTLTIQRTEQRDSAMYRCASSPNVLAGAADTQYFGPGTRLTVL.

CDR3 coding DNA: TGTGCAACGGACAGGGCCCTTCCCTACGAGCAGTACTTC. Translated, it gives CATDRALPYEQYF. This chain uses TRBV19 with TRBJ2-7, with 8 bases identical to TRBD1. Per germline, CDR1 LNHDA and CDR2 SQIVND (reference sequence). This CDR3 is 13 amino acids long.

This clone has more than one count but fewer than ten. The chain has TRBV28 and TRBJ2-5, with D possibly matching TRBD2 (6 bases). Germline lookup yields CDR1 MDHEN and CDR2 SYDVKM. The CDR3 totals 15 residues. V lost 7 bases, J lost 3 bases, and 18 bases lay in between. CDR3 in amino acids: CASTSPGAIKETQYF. CDR3 DNA sequence: TGTGCCAGCACCTCACCGGGAGCAATTAAAGAGACCCAGTACTTC.

The chain employs TRBV28 and TRBJ1-2, with D unresolved. CDR1 is MDHEN and CDR2 is SYDVKM in the germline V gene. The V and J ends lost 1 base and 8 bases respectively, with 11 bases between them. The CDR3 runs to 13 residues. DNA of the CDR3: TGTGCCAGCAGTTTATCGTCCGCGCTGGGCTACACCTTC. Its translation is CASSLSSALGYTF.

Note on this clone: One junction end disagrees with the germline gene, perhaps due to a read error. Other DNA variants within this sample encode the same CDR3. The gene calls are TRBV6-8 and TRBJ2-3; perhaps TRBD2 as D (6 bases). Germline CDR1 and CDR2: MNHGY and SAAAGT. This CDR3 is built from 14 residues. The chain's CDR3 is CASSDSGGTDTQYF. DNA of the CDR3: TGTGCCAGCAGTGACTCGGGGGGCACAGATACGCAGTATTTT.

This clone was seen a handful of times. The V gene is TRBV19, the J gene TRBJ1-1; 9 positions match TRBD1. CDR1 is LNHDA, CDR2 SQIVND, per germline (reference sequence). V dropped 5 bases and J dropped 4; count of bases not matched to a gene: 8. The CDR3 runs 15 residues. CDR3: CASSSPGQGPTEAFF. The CDR3 DNA reads as TGTGCCAGTAGTTCGCCGGGACAGGGACCCACTGAAGCTTTCTTT.

This clone counts as medium-sized. The CDR3 sequence: CASSYDRGNTEAFF. The DNA for the CDR3 is TGTGCCAGCAGCTACGACAGGGGTAACACTGAAGCTTTCTTT. The rearrangement links TRBV11-3 to TRBJ1-1; TRBD1 aligns across 8 bases. The CDR3 totals 14 residues. V lost 4 bases and J lost 2; bases outside the gene matches: 3. CDR1 is SGHNT and CDR2 is YENEEA in the germline V gene.

By sample share, this clone is medium-sized. The chain carries TRBV6-8 and TRBJ2-7; D is unresolved. The CDR3 covers 13 residues. CDR1 is MNHGY, CDR2 SAAAGT, per germline. Trimming took off 5 bases at V and 4 bases at J, with 12 bases between the two ends. The CDR3 region has the DNA TGTGCCAGCAGTCCACCAGGAACGTACGAGCAGTACTTC. Amino acids: CASSPPGTYEQYF.

This clone showed up many times. This chain joins TRBV9 and TRBJ1-3; no clear D. This CDR3 comprises 17 residues. V was clipped by 4 bases and J by 4 bases, with 21 bases between them. CDR1 and CDR2 from the germline V gene are SGDLS and YYNGEE. CDR3 residues: CASSSYTQDSRGNTIYF. The CDR3, as DNA: TGTGCCAGCAGCTCTTATACGCAGGACTCGAGGGGAAACACCATATATTTT. Complete variable domain (other parts from reference TRBV9 and TRBJ1-3): DSGVTQTPKHLITATGQRVTLRCSPRSGDLSVYWYQQSLDQGLQFLIQYYNGEERAKGNILERFSAQQFPDLHSELNLSSLELGDSALYFCASSSYTQDSRGNTIYFGEGSWLTVV.

The chain has TRBV6-8 and TRBJ2-3; D is tentatively TRBD1 or TRBD2 (5 bases each). Trimming shortened V by 2 bases and J by 13 bases, and 16 bases separated the two germline ends. The CDR3 totals 13 residues. The V gene's germline CDR1 is MNHGY and CDR2 SAAAGT. For the CDR3, the DNA is TGTGCCAGCAGTTACGGGACCTCTAATGGCAAGTATTTT. This gives the protein CASSYGTSNGKYF.

This clone was observed once. The chain carries TRBV5-1 and TRBJ2-5; 9 bases agree with TRBD2. CDR1 is SGHRS, CDR2 YFSETQ, per germline. The CDR3 is 16 residues long. J gave up 1 base and V 4 bases, and 8 bases lay outside the gene matches. CDR3 protein: CASSIPTSGPQETQYF. The CDR3 DNA is TGCGCCAGCAGCATACCGACTAGCGGTCCCCAAGAGACCCAGTACTTC.

With respect to this clone: At one end, the junction sequence differs from germline, possibly due to a read error. The V and J genes are TRBV6-7 and TRBJ1-1; D not certain. TRBV6-7 is filed as an ORF, its function uncertain. The CDR3 spans 11 residues. Here the CDR3 reads CASRYRHEAFF. The CDR3 DNA is TGTGCCAGCCGTTACAGACATGAAGCTTTCTTT.